This T cell receptor (beta chain) was captured in a study of control samples from healthy donors and cancer patients. Profiled with immunoSEQ multiplex PCR; TCRdb holds only in-frame clones, not every one. The table lists approximately 160,000 clones, 93% of them singletons. The CDR3 runs to 13 residues. CDR1 SGHVS and CDR2 FNYEAQ come from the germline V gene. V was cut by 1 base and J by 1 base, with 2 bases left in between. The sequence was obtained from a woman between 55 and 75 years old in good health. The sample comprised blood. The chain employs TRBV7-6 and TRBJ1-3; no definite D call. CDR3: CASSLVSGNTIYF. Written as DNA, the CDR3 is TGTGCCAGCAGCTTAGTTTCTGGAAACACCATATATTTT.